Below, 14 T cell receptor beta chains from the same sample are listed, as sequenced in a study of T cells in Graves' hyperthyroidism and ophthalmopathy (dated by TCRdb to the late 2010s). To prepare the library, multiplex PCR was applied. Sequencing relied on an Illumina HiSeq 2000. The TCR beta CDR3 regions were amplified from the RNA transcripts. A first-round RT-PCR of the TCR CDR3 used the HTBI primer set with the Qiagen OneStep RT-PCR kit. TCRdb reanalyzed the raw reads on its own, using fastp at Q25 for trimming and MiXCR for clone calling, and kept in-frame beta chains. Rows are combined by CDR3 protein, so each entry shows the most common genes and DNA. Counted in this sample were approximately 200,000 distinct CDR3 sequences; about 17% of them appeared once. The ten largest account for around two fifths of the sample. Sequenced input: blood. Receptors originate from a man aged 40-49 years with Graves' hyperthyroidism.

This clonotype was found a few times. The chain couples TRBV12-3 or TRBV12-4 to TRBJ2-5; 7 nucleotides agree with TRBD1. The CDR3 totals 13 residues. After removal of 10 bases from V and 3 bases from J, the junction contained 8 bases not matched to a gene. The DNA of the CDR3 is TGTGCCACTTCCGGGACAGTCGAAGAGACCCAGTACTTC. Residues: CATSGTVEETQYF.

This clonotype came up many times. This chain connects TRBV6-5 to TRBJ2-7; D gene ambiguous. Trimming shortened V by 2 bases and J by 1 base, and 6 bases separated the two germline ends. CDR1 and CDR2 from the germline V gene are MNHEY and SVGAGI. The CDR3 has 13 residues. The CDR3 nucleotides read TGTGCCAGCAGTTACCCCCCTTCCTACGAGCAGTACTTC. Its translation: CASSYPPSYEQYF.

The table lists this clonotype with many counts. The gene calls are TRBV11-2 and TRBJ2-3; no definite D call. Trimming took off 4 bases at V and 5 bases at J, with 10 bases between the two ends. Germline CDR1 SGHAT, CDR2 FQNNGV. The CDR3 loop spans 13 amino acids. This chain's CDR3 is CASSSLVGDTQYF. The CDR3 DNA follows: TGTGCCAGCAGCTCCCTAGTGGGAGATACGCAGTATTTT.

The V and J genes are TRBV30 and TRBJ2-1; 8 nucleotides agree with TRBD2. V lost 1 base and J lost 8; bases outside the gene matches: 7. This CDR3 spans 14 amino acids. Germline V CDR1 and CDR2: GTSNPN, SVGIG (reference sequence). CDR3: CAWSDAGGVYEQFF. DNA for the CDR3: TGTGCCTGGAGTGATGCGGGGGGCGTTTATGAGCAGTTCTTC.

In this sample, this clonotype turned up many times. The V and J genes are TRBV2 and TRBJ2-1, with TRBD2 matching 13 bases. This CDR3 has 15 amino acids. V was clipped by 6 bases and J by 10 bases; unmatched bases: 9. In germline, CDR1 is SNHLY, CDR2 FYNNEI. The DNA of the CDR3 is TGTGCCAGCAGCGTGACTAGCGGGGGGCCGGGGGAGCAGTTCTTC. This gives the protein CASSVTSGGPGEQFF.

On this clonotype: A single base separates this from a much larger clone, so it may be a read error. J is TRBJ2-3 and V is TRBV7-3; D is possibly TRBD2 (6 bases). CDR1 is SGHTA, CDR2 FQGTGA, per germline. The CDR3 spans 16 residues. CDR3 loop: CVSSSSRGTPLDTQYF. In DNA, the CDR3 is TGTGTCAGCAGCTCTAGTCGGGGGACCCCCCTGGATACGCAGTATTTT.

This clonotype occurred many times. The chain recombines TRBV28 with TRBJ1-5; D is uncertain. V lost 5 bases to trimming and J lost 2 bases, with 10 bases between them. CDR1 MDHEN and CDR2 SYDVKM come from the germline V gene. This CDR3 is built from 14 residues. The CDR3 here is CASSEALGNQPQHF. The CDR3 bases are TGTGCCAGCAGTGAGGCTCTGGGCAATCAGCCCCAGCATTTT.

This clonotype came up many times. The chain joins TRBV30 to TRBJ1-1, with 8 bases that match TRBD1. The junction had 10 bases not matched to a gene; V was cut back by 4 bases and J by 6 bases. The CDR3 is 14 residues long. Looked up from germline, CDR1 is GTSNPN and CDR2 is SVGIG (reference sequence). The CDR3 DNA reads as TGTGCCTGGACCACCTCAGGGGGCTGGGCTGAAGCTTTCTTT. It is translated as CAWTTSGGWAEAFF.

This clonotype has a handful of counts. The genes are TRBV6-1 and TRBJ2-1, with 8 bases lining up with TRBD2. V lost 5 bases to trimming and J lost 0 bases; unmatched junction nucleotides: 6. CDR1 and CDR2 from the germline V gene are MNHNS and SASEGT. The CDR3 spans 16 residues. The CDR3 spells CASSRDGGASYNEQFF. The CDR3 nucleotides read TGTGCCAGCAGTAGGGACGGGGGGGCCTCCTACAATGAGCAGTTCTTC.

This clonotype was seen many times. V gene TRBV12-3 or TRBV12-4 combines with J gene TRBJ1-5; D uncertain. Trimming took off 6 bases at V and 7 bases at J, with 13 bases between the two ends. The CDR3 sequence is 13 residues long. The CDR3 nucleotides read TGTGCCAGCAGCCAGTGGGTTCAGCAGCCCCAGCATTTT. Amino acids: CASSQWVQQPQHF.

The sample holds many counts of this clonotype. This rearrangement joins TRBV20-1 to TRBJ2-3, with 7 bases aligning to TRBD2. V lost 0 bases and J lost 4; bases outside the gene matches: 7. This CDR3 is 15 amino acids long. Germline-derived CDR1 and CDR2 are DFQATT and SNEGSKA (reference sequence). CDR3 in amino acids: CSARDPSGRADTQYF. In DNA form, the CDR3 reads TGCAGTGCTAGAGATCCCTCAGGGAGGGCAGATACGCAGTATTTT.

This clonotype was seen a handful of times. V usage is TRBV5-1 and J usage is TRBJ1-6; D might be TRBD1 (6 bases). V gave up 4 bases and J gave up 9 bases, with 17 bases separating them. Germline lookup yields CDR1 SGHRS and CDR2 YFSETQ. The CDR3 extends over 15 amino acids. Here the CDR3 reads CASSQEQGGISPLHF. CDR3 nucleotides: TGCGCCAGCAGCCAAGAACAGGGAGGAATTTCACCCCTCCACTTT.

This clonotype was observed at least ten times. The chain is built from TRBV3-1 and TRBJ2-3, with 8 positions matching TRBD1. The CDR3 contains 14 residues. J gave up 6 bases and V 1 base, and 3 bases lay outside the gene matches. Germline values: CDR1 LGHDT, CDR2 YNNKEL (reference sequence). The CDR3 DNA is TGTGCCAGCAGCCAAGTGGACAGGGCGGATACGCAGTATTTT. This translates into CASSQVDRADTQYF.

This clonotype has a handful of counts. This sequence joins TRBV4-2 and TRBJ2-3; unclear D gene. The V gene's germline CDR1 is LGHNA and CDR2 YNFKEQ. The CDR3 has 15 residues. Trimming left V 1 base short and J 1 base short, with 9 bases between. CDR3 bases: TGTGCCAGCAGCCAAGCGGCAGACCGCACAGATACGCAGTATTTT. Translated, it gives CASSQAADRTDTQYF.